Listed below are T cell receptor beta chains from one sample, sequenced in a study of tumor-infiltrating lymphocytes in primary liver carcinoma. TCRdb recomputed calls from the multiplex PCR reads with MiXCR, one row per CDR3 protein. The profile shows about 180,000 distinct CDR3 sequences, over 45% of them singletons. Sequencing was carried out using peripheral blood. All receptors come from a man aged 35-49 years with primary liver carcinoma and hepatitis B virus infection. Both conserved end residues are part of each CDR3. A D gene is named only where the DNA matches it firmly. The size entry is marked missing in some rows and otherwise reads once, few, many or a size class.

j_call: TRBJ1-2; clone_size: -; v_call: TRBV4-1; cdr3_length: 15; d_call: TRBD1; cdr3_aa: CASSQAGTGVHGYTF; cdr3_nt: TGCGCCAGCAGCCAAGCCGGGACAGGGGTACATGGCTACACCTTC
j_call: TRBJ2-7; clone_size: many; v_call: TRBV28; cdr3_length: 15; d_call: TRBD1; cdr3_aa: CASSASRDRAYEQYF; cdr3_nt: TGTGCCAGCAGTGCCTCGAGGGACAGGGCCTACGAGCAGTACTTC
j_call: TRBJ2-6; clone_size: -; v_call: TRBV6-2/TRBV6-3; cdr3_length: 17; d_call: -; cdr3_aa: CASSYVDSFSGANDLTF; cdr3_nt: TGTGCCAGCAGTTACGTGGACAGTTTCTCTGGGGCCAACGACCTGACTTTC
j_call: TRBJ2-1; clone_size: -; v_call: TRBV11-2; cdr3_length: 13; d_call: -; cdr3_aa: CTSTPGVYNEQFF; cdr3_nt: TGTACCAGCACTCCCGGGGTCTACAATGAGCAGTTCTTC
j_call: TRBJ2-1; clone_size: many; v_call: TRBV11-2; cdr3_length: 16; d_call: TRBD2; cdr3_aa: CASSPGGGRRDNEQFF; cdr3_nt: TGTGCCAGCAGCCCTGGGGGGGGGAGGCGCGACAATGAGCAGTTCTTC
j_call: TRBJ2-1; clone_size: few; v_call: TRBV6-5; cdr3_length: 15; d_call: -; cdr3_aa: CASSPLDPPDNEQFF; cdr3_nt: TGTGCCAGCAGTCCACTAGATCCCCCGGACAATGAGCAGTTCTTC
j_call: TRBJ2-7; clone_size: -; v_call: TRBV2; cdr3_length: 11; d_call: -; cdr3_aa: CASSAKYEQYF; cdr3_nt: TGTGCCAGCAGTGCCAAATACGAGCAGTACTTC
j_call: TRBJ1-5; clone_size: few; v_call: TRBV13; cdr3_length: 12; d_call: -; cdr3_aa: CASSPREGPQHF; cdr3_nt: TGTGCCAGCAGCCCACGGGAGGGGCCCCAGCATTTT
j_call: TRBJ2-5; clone_size: -; v_call: TRBV5-5; cdr3_length: 15; d_call: TRBD1; cdr3_aa: CASTRGDRYQETQYF; cdr3_nt: TGTGCCAGCACCCGAGGGGACAGGTACCAAGAGACCCAGTACTTC
j_call: TRBJ2-3; clone_size: -; v_call: TRBV11-2; cdr3_length: 17; d_call: -; cdr3_aa: CASSSDWREPGPVTQYF; cdr3_nt: TGTGCCAGCAGCTCGGACTGGCGGGAACCAGGTCCGGTTACGCAGTATTTT
j_call: TRBJ2-7; clone_size: -; v_call: TRBV4-1; cdr3_length: 11; d_call: -; cdr3_aa: CASSHGHEQYF; cdr3_nt: TGCGCCAGCAGCCACGGACACGAGCAGTACTTC
j_call: TRBJ2-6; clone_size: -; v_call: TRBV12-3/TRBV12-4; cdr3_length: 19; d_call: TRBD1; cdr3_aa: CASSLGSAGGLPGANVLTF; cdr3_nt: TGTGCCAGCAGTTTAGGATCTGCAGGGGGCCTCCCTGGGGCCAACGTCCTGACTTTC
j_call: TRBJ2-3; clone_size: -; v_call: TRBV12-3/TRBV12-4; cdr3_length: 15; d_call: -; cdr3_aa: CASRARAGMADTQYF; cdr3_nt: TGTGCCAGCAGGGCGCGCGCGGGGATGGCAGATACGCAGTATTTT
j_call: TRBJ2-2; clone_size: few; v_call: TRBV6-1; cdr3_length: 13; d_call: -; cdr3_aa: CASSADNLGELFF; cdr3_nt: TGTGCCAGCAGTGCCGACAATCTTGGGGAGCTGTTTTTT
j_call: TRBJ1-2; clone_size: -; v_call: TRBV6-1; cdr3_length: 15; d_call: -; cdr3_aa: CASTGTMRGNYGYTF; cdr3_nt: TGTGCCAGCACTGGGACAATGCGGGGGAACTATGGCTACACATTC
j_call: TRBJ2-1; clone_size: -; v_call: TRBV6-5; cdr3_length: 14; d_call: -; cdr3_aa: CASSYSMMANEQFF; cdr3_nt: TGTGCCAGCAGTTACTCGATGATGGCCAATGAGCAGTTCTTC
j_call: TRBJ1-1; clone_size: -; v_call: TRBV28; cdr3_length: 13; d_call: -; cdr3_aa: CASSLPTATEAFF; cdr3_nt: TGTGCCAGCAGTTTACCCACAGCGACTGAAGCTTTCTTT
j_call: TRBJ1-5; clone_size: -; v_call: TRBV11-1; cdr3_length: 13; d_call: -; cdr3_aa: CASSQWTYQPQHF; cdr3_nt: TGTGCCAGCAGCCAGTGGACTTATCAACCCCAGCATTTT
j_call: TRBJ2-5; clone_size: few; v_call: TRBV6-2/TRBV6-3; cdr3_length: 14; d_call: TRBD1; cdr3_aa: CASSQTGGQETQYF; cdr3_nt: TGTGCCAGCAGTCAGACAGGGGGCCAAGAGACCCAGTACTTC
j_call: TRBJ2-7; clone_size: -; v_call: TRBV4-2; cdr3_length: 14; d_call: -; cdr3_aa: CASSRQTGNYEQYF; cdr3_nt: TGTGCCAGCAGCCGCCAGACTGGGAACTACGAGCAGTACTTC
j_call: TRBJ2-1; clone_size: few; v_call: TRBV12-3/TRBV12-4; cdr3_length: 14; d_call: -; cdr3_aa: CASSPYQGINEQFF; cdr3_nt: TGTGCCAGCAGTCCCTATCAGGGTATTAATGAGCAGTTCTTC
j_call: TRBJ2-3; clone_size: -; v_call: TRBV12-5; cdr3_length: 13; d_call: -; cdr3_aa: CASGRDLRDTQYF; cdr3_nt: TGTGCTAGTGGCCGGGACCTGCGGGATACGCAGTATTTT
j_call: TRBJ2-7; clone_size: -; v_call: TRBV2; cdr3_length: 13; d_call: -; cdr3_aa: CASSEEAYYEQYF; cdr3_nt: TGTGCCAGCTCCGAGGAGGCGTACTACGAGCAGTACTTC
j_call: TRBJ2-5; clone_size: many; v_call: TRBV11-2; cdr3_length: 13; d_call: TRBD2; cdr3_aa: CASSRGDQETQYF; cdr3_nt: TGTGCCAGCAGTCGGGGGGACCAAGAGACCCAGTACTTC
j_call: TRBJ1-2; clone_size: few; v_call: TRBV29-1; cdr3_length: 13; d_call: TRBD1; cdr3_aa: CSVEAGTGGGYTF; cdr3_nt: TGCAGCGTTGAGGCCGGGACAGGGGGTGGCTACACCTTC
j_call: TRBJ2-7; clone_size: -; v_call: TRBV11-1; cdr3_length: 14; d_call: -; cdr3_aa: CAGSPSQGSYEQYF; cdr3_nt: TGCGCCGGCAGCCCCTCCCAGGGTTCCTACGAGCAGTACTTC
j_call: TRBJ2-7; clone_size: -; v_call: TRBV29-1; cdr3_length: 15; d_call: -; cdr3_aa: CSVRTADRKTYEQYF; cdr3_nt: TGCAGCGTTCGGACCGCGGACCGTAAAACATACGAGCAGTACTTC
j_call: TRBJ2-3; clone_size: -; v_call: TRBV12-3/TRBV12-4; cdr3_length: 12; d_call: -; cdr3_aa: CASTKPTDTQYF; cdr3_nt: TGTGCCAGCACCAAGCCCACAGATACGCAGTATTTT
j_call: TRBJ2-7; clone_size: -; v_call: TRBV12-3/TRBV12-4; cdr3_length: 15; d_call: TRBD1; cdr3_aa: CASSPRDRGGNEQYF; cdr3_nt: TGTGCCAGCAGTCCGCGGGACAGGGGGGGAAACGAGCAGTACTTC
j_call: TRBJ1-4; clone_size: -; v_call: TRBV6-1; cdr3_length: 14; d_call: TRBD1; cdr3_aa: CASSEGQPNEKLFF; cdr3_nt: TGTGCCAGCAGTGAGGGACAGCCTAATGAAAAACTGTTTTTT
j_call: TRBJ2-1; clone_size: -; v_call: TRBV10-2; cdr3_length: 14; d_call: TRBD2; cdr3_aa: CATHGLAGYNEQFF; cdr3_nt: TGCGCCACCCACGGACTAGCTGGTTACAATGAGCAGTTCTTC
j_call: TRBJ2-1; clone_size: -; v_call: TRBV12-3/TRBV12-4; cdr3_length: 14; d_call: TRBD1; cdr3_aa: CACSSDRGYNEQFF; cdr3_nt: TGTGCCTGTAGTTCCGACAGGGGGTACAATGAGCAGTTCTTC
j_call: TRBJ2-1; clone_size: -; v_call: TRBV28; cdr3_length: 13; d_call: -; cdr3_aa: CASSFSSGKKQFF; cdr3_nt: TGTGCCAGCAGTTTTAGTAGCGGTAAAAAGCAGTTCTTC
j_call: TRBJ2-7; clone_size: -; v_call: TRBV12-1; cdr3_length: 14; d_call: -; cdr3_aa: CASHLRRVRREQYF; cdr3_nt: TGTGCCAGCCATCTCCGTAGGGTTCGTCGCGAGCAGTACTTC
j_call: TRBJ2-1; clone_size: -; v_call: TRBV30; cdr3_length: 12; d_call: -; cdr3_aa: CAWSVQSNEQFF; cdr3_nt: TGTGCCTGGAGTGTACAATCGAATGAGCAGTTCTTC
j_call: TRBJ1-6; clone_size: -; v_call: TRBV5-6; cdr3_length: 14; d_call: TRBD1; cdr3_aa: CASSPGQGHSPLHF; cdr3_nt: TGTGCCAGCAGCCCGGGACAGGGGCACTCACCCCTCCACTTT
j_call: TRBJ2-5; clone_size: few; v_call: TRBV29-1; cdr3_length: 14; d_call: TRBD2; cdr3_aa: CSDYIRDYKETQYF; cdr3_nt: TGCAGCGATTACATCCGGGACTACAAAGAGACCCAGTACTTC
j_call: TRBJ1-3; clone_size: -; v_call: TRBV13; cdr3_length: 18; d_call: -; cdr3_aa: CASSLGIGGGSSGNTIYF; cdr3_nt: TGTGCCAGCAGCTTAGGTATAGGCGGGGGAAGCTCTGGAAACACCATATATTTT
j_call: TRBJ2-1; clone_size: -; v_call: TRBV12-3/TRBV12-4; cdr3_length: 15; d_call: -; cdr3_aa: CASSPGSERYNEQFF; cdr3_nt: TGTGCCAGCAGTCCCGGTTCGGAGCGGTACAATGAGCAGTTCTTC
j_call: TRBJ1-4; clone_size: -; v_call: TRBV11-2; cdr3_length: 15; d_call: -; cdr3_aa: CVNSLGQGDGEKLFF; cdr3_nt: TGTGTCAACAGCTTAGGGCAGGGTGATGGCGAAAAACTGTTTTTT
j_call: TRBJ2-7; clone_size: few; v_call: TRBV14; cdr3_length: 14; d_call: -; cdr3_aa: CASSQESGTYEQYF; cdr3_nt: TGTGCCAGCAGCCAAGAATCGGGAACCTACGAGCAGTACTTC
j_call: TRBJ1-6; clone_size: -; v_call: TRBV4-1; cdr3_length: 18; d_call: TRBD1; cdr3_aa: CASSQGRLGQLINSPLHF; cdr3_nt: TGCGCCAGCAGCCAAGGAAGACTGGGACAGCTCATTAATTCGCCCCTCCACTTT
j_call: TRBJ1-5; clone_size: -; v_call: TRBV7-8; cdr3_length: 15; d_call: -; cdr3_aa: CASSSGLNSNQPQHF; cdr3_nt: TGTGCCAGCAGCTCGGGACTGAATAGCAATCAGCCCCAGCATTTT
j_call: TRBJ2-3; clone_size: many; v_call: TRBV29-1; cdr3_length: 14; d_call: TRBD1; cdr3_aa: CSVQGALGADTQYF; cdr3_nt: TGCAGCGTCCAGGGGGCTCTCGGGGCAGATACGCAGTATTTT
j_call: TRBJ1-5; clone_size: many; v_call: TRBV12-3/TRBV12-4; cdr3_length: 13; d_call: -; cdr3_aa: CASSLVSVQPQHF; cdr3_nt: TGTGCCAGCAGTTTAGTAAGTGTTCAACCCCAGCATTTT
j_call: TRBJ2-2; clone_size: -; v_call: TRBV11-1; cdr3_length: 14; d_call: -; cdr3_aa: CVSSDHRTFWELFF; cdr3_nt: TGTGTCAGCAGCGACCACAGAACATTCTGGGAGCTGTTTTTT
j_call: TRBJ2-3; clone_size: -; v_call: TRBV6-2/TRBV6-3; cdr3_length: 15; d_call: TRBD2; cdr3_aa: CASSSPSGMADTQYF; cdr3_nt: TGTGCTAGCAGTTCCCCTAGCGGGATGGCAGATACTCAGTATTTT